The 32 T cell receptor beta chains in this list originate from one sample, sequenced in a study of CD8+CD57+ T cells in acquired aplastic anemia. Investigators profiled TCR beta VDJ and CDR3 from genomic DNA template. Using its own MiXCR run on the reads, TCRdb lists one record per CDR3 protein. Among 180,000 or so distinct CDR3 sequences listed, roughly 48% were seen once. Sequencing involved patients with CD8+CD57+ cell expansion previously shown by flow cytometry. Sample: sorted CD4+, CD8+, or CD8+CD57+ T cells (not recorded which) from PBMCs. The receptors here all came from a human donor with aplastic anemia.

Concerning this clonotype itself: One end of the junction is discordant with germline, which a read error may explain. This chain links TRBV15 with TRBJ1-5, with D uncertain. This CDR3 has 13 amino acids. The V gene's germline CDR1 is LNHNV and CDR2 YYDKDF (reference sequence). The CDR3 here is CATSRQINQLQHF. CDR3 in DNA: TGTGCCACCAGCAGACAGATCAATCAGCTCCAGCATTTT.

The chain has TRBV20-1 and TRBJ1-5; the match to TRBD1 covers 7 bases. The ends lost 3 bases at V and 6 bases at J; junction bases unmatched: 8. Germline values: CDR1 DFQATT, CDR2 SNEGSKA (reference sequence). The CDR3 is made up of 14 amino acids. Written as DNA, the CDR3 is TGCAGTGCTAGCAGGGGGGATATGCCTCAGCCCCAGCATTTT. This sequence encodes CSASRGDMPQPQHF.

Note on this clonotype: Possible read error: a much larger clone is one base away. The chain joins TRBV9 to TRBJ2-7; D assignment may be TRBD1 or TRBD2 (5 bases each). V was trimmed by 3 bases and J by 6 bases, leaving 19 bases between them. CDR1 and CDR2 from the germline V gene are SGDLS and YYNGEE. There are 15 residues in the CDR3. CDR3 in amino acids: CASSAGAEPFREQYF. The DNA for the CDR3 is TGTGCCAGCAGCGCCGGGGCAGAGCCTTTTCGCGAGCAGTACTTC.

The V and J genes are TRBV5-1 and TRBJ1-3, with D unclear. Between the trimmed V and J ends, which lost 0 bases and 0 bases, there was a span of 7 bases. The CDR3 loop spans 15 amino acids. CDR1 is SGHRS and CDR2 is YFSETQ in the germline V gene. This CDR3 reads CASSLGVNSGNTIYF. CDR3 DNA sequence: TGCGCCAGCAGCTTGGGGGTGAACTCTGGAAACACCATATATTTT.

This clonotype came up once. V gene TRBV20-1 combines with J gene TRBJ1-6; D possibly corresponds to TRBD1 (6 bases). The V gene lost 0 bases and the J gene lost 7 bases, with 13 bases spanning the gap. Germline values: CDR1 DFQATT, CDR2 SNEGSKA (reference sequence). The CDR3 has 15 amino acids. The CDR3 bases are TGCAGTGCTAGAGATCGGGATAGGGGGAATTCACCCCTCCACTTT. It encodes CSARDRDRGNSPLHF.

Many counts were recorded for this clonotype. The chain carries TRBV7-2 and TRBJ2-7; TRBD2 might be the D (6 bases). Germline CDR1 reads SGHTA; CDR2 reads FQGNSA. The CDR3 length is 14 residues. Trimming removed 3 bases at V and 0 bases at J, with 9 bases between. CDR3 nucleotides: TGTGCCAGCAGCTTGGGGGGACTCTCCTACGAGCAGTACTTC. Protein sequence: CASSLGGLSYEQYF. The variable domain in full, with the rest retrieved from reference TRBV7-2 and TRBJ2-7, is GAGVSQSPSNKVTEKGKDVELRCDPISGHTALYWYRQSLGQGLEFLIYFQGNSAPDKSGLPSDRFSAERTGGSVSTLTIQRTQQEDSAVYLCASSLGGLSYEQYFGPGTRLTVT.

The sample holds many counts of this clonotype. V gene TRBV24-1 combines with J gene TRBJ2-7; 7 nucleotides align to TRBD2. The length of the CDR3 is 17 residues. With 3 bases clipped from V and 0 bases from J, the junction kept 10 bases outside the gene matches. Germline CDR1 is KGHDR and CDR2 is SFDVKD. The CDR3 sequence is CATSDPPGRGSSYEQYF. DNA for the CDR3: TGTGCCACCAGTGATCCCCCGGGGCGGGGGAGCTCCTACGAGCAGTACTTC.

This clonotype was counted only a few times. One junction end disagrees with the germline gene, perhaps due to a read error. The chain carries TRBV6-2 or TRBV6-3 and TRBJ2-3; no reliable D call. Germline V lookup: CDR1 MNHEY, CDR2 SVGEGT. CDR3 length: 15 residues. The CDR3, as DNA: TGTGCCAGCAGCCCCCGAGGCAGAAGCACTGATACGCAGTATTTT. Protein: CASSPRGRSTDTQYF.

This clonotype has ten or more counts. This chain links TRBV2 with TRBJ1-5; D is uncertain. V lost 4 bases and J 5 bases, leaving 9 bases between the germline ends. Germline V gene data show CDR1 as SNHLY and CDR2 as FYNNEI. This CDR3 comprises 13 residues. CDR3 DNA: TGTGCCAGCAGTGCGGCCAGACATCAGCCCCAGCATTTT. Protein sequence: CASSAARHQPQHF.

The V call is TRBV2, the J call TRBJ2-1; no clear D gene. The CDR3 is 13 amino acids. V lost 5 bases and J 4 bases, leaving 9 bases between the germline ends. Germline V gene data show CDR1 as SNHLY and CDR2 as FYNNEI. DNA of the CDR3: TGTGCCAGCAGTCAGACTGGGTACAATGAGCAGTTCTTC. The encoded protein is CASSQTGYNEQFF.

This chain connects TRBV6-1 to TRBJ1-4, with TRBD1 identical over 7 bases. In germline, CDR1 is MNHNS, CDR2 SASEGT. Trimming took 8 bases from V and 3 from J; bases not matched to a gene: 12. The CDR3 covers 16 residues. CDR3 protein: CASGGRGDRANEKLFF. Written as DNA, the CDR3 is TGTGCCAGCGGGGGTCGTGGGGACAGAGCTAATGAAAAACTGTTTTTT.

Only one count was recorded for this clonotype. V usage is TRBV7-8 and J usage is TRBJ2-5, with 7 positions matching TRBD2. The CDR3 sequence is 13 residues long. V was clipped by 9 bases and J by 8 bases; unmatched bases: 12. CDR1 is SGHVS, CDR2 FQNEAQ, per germline. The CDR3 region has the DNA TGTGCCAGTCACCCGGGGGGTGGAGATACCCAGTACTTC. As protein: CASHPGGGDTQYF.

In the case of this clonotype: It is likely a read error, because the conserved phenylalanine at the end of the CDR3 is missing. This sequence joins TRBV25-1 and TRBJ2-7; possibly TRBD1 for D (5 bases). The V and J ends lost 6 bases and 1 base respectively, with 10 bases between them. The CDR3 runs 13 residues. The germline V gene has CDR1 MGHDK and CDR2 SYGVNS. In DNA, the CDR3 is TGTGCCAGCAGAGAGGACAATTCCTACGAGCAGTACTCC. As protein: CASREDNSYEQYS.

The rearrangement joins TRBV7-3 to TRBJ2-1, with D possibly matching TRBD2 (7 bases). This CDR3 is 16 amino acids long. CDR1 is SGHTA and CDR2 is FQGTGA in the germline V gene. V gave up 6 bases and J gave up 0 bases, with 15 bases separating them. DNA for the CDR3: TGTGCCAGCAGTCGAGGGGGGGCCAGCTCCTACAATGAGCAGTTCTTC. This translates into CASSRGGASSYNEQFF. Together with reference TRBV7-3 and TRBJ2-1, the CDR3 gives the full variable domain: GAGVSQTPSNKVTEKGKYVELRCDPISGHTALYWYRQSLGQGPEFLIYFQGTGAADDSGLPNDRFFAVRPEGSVSTLKIQRTERGDSAVYLCASSRGGASSYNEQFFGPGTRLTVL.

This clonotype was seen a handful of times. The junction does not match germline at one end; this may be a read error. This chain joins TRBV4-3 and TRBJ1-6; D unclear. The CDR3 has 16 amino acids. Germline V gene lookup returns CDR1 LGHNA and CDR2 YSLEER. CDR3 sequence (DNA): TGCGCCAACAGCCAAGGTCGGGTTACCTATAATTCACCCCTCCACTTT. It encodes CANSQGRVTYNSPLHF.

V and J are TRBV6-2 or TRBV6-3 and TRBJ1-2; TRBD1 might be the D (5 bases). Looked up from germline, CDR1 is MNHEY and CDR2 is SVGEGT. Trimming removed 0 bases from V and 5 bases from J, with 13 bases in between. This CDR3 spans 15 amino acids. CDR3 residues: CASSYSKGRGYGYTF. CDR3 bases: TGTGCCAGCAGTTACTCGAAGGGGCGCGGGTATGGCTACACCTTC.

The chain is built from TRBV15 and TRBJ2-7, with 7 bases that match TRBD1. CDR1 and CDR2 (germline): LNHNV, YYDKDF (reference sequence). The CDR3 spans 17 residues. The V gene end was trimmed by 5 bases and the J gene end by 5 bases; junction bases not matched to a gene: 18. The CDR3 protein is CATSPGTARSLAHEQYF. In DNA, the CDR3 is TGTGCCACCAGCCCCGGGACAGCTAGATCCTTGGCTCACGAGCAGTACTTC. Filled out from reference TRBV15 and TRBJ2-7, the complete variable domain reads DAMVIQNPRYQVTQFGKPVTLSCSQTLNHNVMYWYQQKSSQAPKLLFHYYDKDFNNEADTPDNFQSRRPNTSFCFLDIRSPGLGDTAMYLCATSPGTARSLAHEQYFGPGTRLTVT.

Comments on this clonotype: A much larger clonotype is one base distant, so this may be a read error. V gene TRBV6-1 combines with J gene TRBJ2-2; the D gene is possibly TRBD1 (6 bases). Looked up from germline, CDR1 is MNHNS and CDR2 is SASEGT. The CDR3 is made up of 15 amino acids. The CDR3 nucleotides read TGTGCCAGCAGCTGGACAGTACCGAACACCGGGGAGCTGTCTTTT. Its protein is CASSWTVPNTGELSF.

The V gene is TRBV12-5, the J gene TRBJ1-6; no definite D call. The CDR3 consists of 14 residues. Germline CDR1 and CDR2: LGHNT and FRNRAP. V lost 6 bases, J lost 5 bases, and 11 bases lay in between. The CDR3 loop is CASGHGRDNSPLHF. CDR3 coding DNA: TGTGCTAGTGGCCACGGACGGGATAATTCACCCCTCCACTTT.

This chain uses TRBV2 with TRBJ2-1, with D unclear. The germline V and J ends were trimmed by 8 bases and 5 bases, with 4 bases remaining between them. CDR1 SNHLY and CDR2 FYNNEI come from the germline V gene. The length of the CDR3 is 10 residues. The CDR3 protein is CASDNNEQFF. Here the CDR3 DNA reads TGTGCCAGCGACAACAATGAGCAGTTCTTC.

The chain combines TRBV4-1 with TRBJ1-1; unclear D gene. The length of the CDR3 is 14 residues. The V end was cut by 2 bases, the J end by 0 bases, with 7 bases between. Germline values: CDR1 MGHRA, CDR2 YSYEKL. The CDR3 loop reads CASSQHGLNTEAFF. CDR3 bases: TGCGCCAGCAGCCAACACGGATTGAACACTGAAGCTTTCTTT.

Of note for this clonotype: This may be a read error, as it is one base from a much larger clone. This likely comes from a read error, as the CDR3 has no conserved phenylalanine or tryptophan at its end. This rearrangement joins TRBV6-5 to TRBJ2-7; 12 bases match TRBD1. This CDR3 is 17 amino acids long. V trimming: 0 bases; J trimming: 4 bases; junction bases outside the gene matches: 7. Germline lookup yields CDR1 MNHEY and CDR2 SVGAGI. The CDR3 DNA sequence: TGTGCCAGCAGTTACTCGAATATGGGACAGGGGGCGTACGAGCAGTACCTC. Translating gives CASSYSNMGQGAYEQYL.

This chain joins TRBV20-1 and TRBJ2-3; a possible D gene is TRBD1 (7 bases). Germline-derived CDR1 and CDR2 are DFQATT and SNEGSKA (reference sequence). The CDR3 has 14 amino acids. The V and J ends lost 6 bases and 4 bases respectively, with 17 bases between them. Here the CDR3 reads CSAPFQGEADTQYF. CDR3 nucleotide sequence: TGCAGTGCCCCGTTTCAGGGGGAGGCAGATACGCAGTATTTT.

This clonotype was seen more than once but under ten times. V is TRBV27 and J is TRBJ1-5, with 8 bases matching TRBD1. The CDR3 has 15 residues. Germline-derived CDR1 and CDR2 are MNHEY and SMNVEV (reference sequence). Trimming cost V 3 bases and J 1 base; bases outside gene matches: 2. The CDR3 sequence is CASSLTGVSNQPQHF. The CDR3 nucleotides read TGTGCCAGCAGTTTGACAGGGGTGAGCAATCAGCCCCAGCATTTT.

This clonotype was seen repeatedly, ten times or more. The chain recombines TRBV5-4 with TRBJ2-6, with D unresolved. The CDR3 consists of 15 residues. From germline, CDR1 is SGHNT and CDR2 YYREEE (reference sequence). Trimming shortened V by 4 bases and J by 1 base, and 9 bases separated the two germline ends. CDR3 DNA sequence: TGTGCCAGCAGCAAACCAGAGTCTGGGGCCAACGTCCTGACTTTC. This translates into CASSKPESGANVLTF.

There are many counts of this clonotype. The chain recombines TRBV20-1 with TRBJ2-3; maybe TRBD1 (6 bases). The germline V gene encodes CDR1 DFQATT and CDR2 SNEGSKA (reference sequence). The CDR3 is made up of 14 amino acids. With 1 base removed from V and 1 base from J, the gap between germline ends came to 9 bases. CDR3 sequence: CSARAGAGTDTQYF. The CDR3, as DNA: TGCAGTGCTAGAGCAGGGGCAGGCACAGATACGCAGTATTTT.

The rearrangement joins TRBV27 to TRBJ1-6; 7 positions match TRBD1. Germline CDR1 is MNHEY and CDR2 is SMNVEV (reference sequence). With V trimmed by 3 bases and J by 7 bases, 9 bases remained unmatched. This CDR3 contains 16 residues. CDR3 DNA: TGTGCCAGCAGTTTGGCAGCCGGGACAGTAAATTCACCCCTCCACTTT. This sequence encodes CASSLAAGTVNSPLHF.

CDR3 sequence reads: CSGGTSGYTDTQYF. The DNA of the CDR3 is TGCAGCGGCGGGACTAGCGGATACACAGATACGCAGTATTTT. The chain carries TRBV29-1 and TRBJ2-3; 11 bases agree with TRBD2. This CDR3 spans 14 amino acids. With 7 bases clipped from V and 2 bases from J, the junction kept 5 bases outside the gene matches. Germline CDR1 reads SQVTM; CDR2 reads ANQGSEA.

V is TRBV10-3 and J is TRBJ1-5; 7 bases agree with TRBD1. Germline lookup yields CDR1 ENHRY and CDR2 SYGVKD. There are 16 residues in the CDR3. V trimming: 2 bases; J trimming: 0 bases; junction bases outside the gene matches: 4. The CDR3, as DNA: TGTGCCATCAGTGAGACAGGGGTTTATAGCAATCAGCCCCAGCATTTT. Residues: CAISETGVYSNQPQHF.

This clonotype was found many times. The genes are TRBV7-9 and TRBJ1-2; 7 nucleotides match TRBD1. The V gene end was trimmed by 0 bases and the J gene end by 2 bases; junction bases not matched to a gene: 3. This CDR3 spans 15 amino acids. In germline, CDR1 is SEHNR, CDR2 FQNEAQ (reference sequence). The CDR3 is CASSLAGTENYGYTF. The CDR3 nucleotides are TGTGCCAGCAGCTTAGCCGGGACAGAGAACTATGGCTACACCTTC.

V usage is TRBV6-1 and J usage is TRBJ1-5, with D possibly TRBD1 on 5 matching bases. The length of the CDR3 is 16 residues. Germline CDR1 is MNHNS and CDR2 is SASEGT. V gave up 7 bases and J gave up 5 bases, with 21 bases separating them. DNA of the CDR3: TGTGCCAGCACGAAGGGGCTGGTTTCTGGGCATCAGCCCCAGCATTTT. Amino acid sequence: CASTKGLVSGHQPQHF.

V usage is TRBV24-1 and J usage is TRBJ2-1; D uncertain. The CDR3 contains 15 residues. Trimming took off 0 bases at V and 6 bases at J, with 11 bases between the two ends. Germline CDR1 is KGHDR and CDR2 is SFDVKD. CDR3 loop: CATSDLGVGANEQFF. The CDR3 DNA is TGTGCCACCAGTGATTTGGGGGTCGGTGCCAATGAGCAGTTCTTC.